These 14 T cell receptor beta chains originate from one sample sequenced in a study of blood T cell repertoires in COVID-19 (dated by TCRdb to between 2020 and 2021). Library prep was done by the immunoSEQ multiplex PCR assay. In its TCRdb copy, this immuneACCESS table keeps in-frame sequences only and misses some clones. Where compared with another copy, unresolved V genes explain less than half of these, and the others have no known cause. This sample gives about 360,000 clones in total; more than 75% of them show up just once. The ten largest clonotypes hold 2.5% to 3.5% of the sample. Input material: peripheral blood. Receptor source: a human donor in a cohort sampled during active COVID-19.

This clone was found once. The gene calls are TRBV28 and TRBJ2-7; tentatively, D is TRBD1 (6 bases). Trimming removed 5 bases at V and 1 base at J, with 15 bases between. CDR3 length: 15 residues. Germline values: CDR1 MDHEN, CDR2 SYDVKM. The CDR3 is CASSVTGARSYEQYF. The CDR3 nucleotides are TGTGCCAGCAGTGTGACAGGTGCCCGATCCTACGAGCAGTACTTC.

The chain has TRBV5-6 and TRBJ1-1, with a weak D call TRBD1 (6 bases). Looked up from germline, CDR1 is SGHDT and CDR2 is YYEEEE. The CDR3 contains 14 residues. V was clipped by 0 bases and J by 0 bases, with 6 bases between them. The CDR3 sequence is CASSLGQVNTEAFF. The DNA of the CDR3 is TGTGCCAGCAGCTTGGGACAGGTGAACACTGAAGCTTTCTTT.

This clone was detected once. J is TRBJ2-7 and V is TRBV28; no clear D gene. CDR1 is MDHEN and CDR2 is SYDVKM in the germline V gene. There are 14 residues in the CDR3. V lost 6 bases and J lost 6, with 18 bases in between. This CDR3 is CASSSLFPRPEQYF. CDR3 nucleotide sequence: TGTGCCAGCAGCTCCCTTTTCCCGCGTCCCGAGCAGTACTTC.

The genes are TRBV19 and TRBJ1-6; TRBD1 agrees at 11 bases. This CDR3 has 17 residues. The germline gives CDR1 LNHDA, CDR2 SQIVND (reference sequence). J was trimmed by 7 bases and V by 7 bases; bases with no gene match: 12. CDR3 sequence: CASTSTGTGGGNSPLHF. DNA of the CDR3: TGTGCCAGTACCAGTACCGGGACAGGGGGTGGCAATTCACCCCTCCACTTT.

The V gene is TRBV11-2, the J gene TRBJ2-5; TRBD1 is a possible D gene (5 bases). Trimming cost V 1 base and J 1 base, with 13 bases left between them. The CDR3 has 16 residues. Germline loops: CDR1 SGHAT, CDR2 FQNNGV. In nucleotides, the CDR3 is TGTGCCAGCAGCTTAGGCTTTACGGACACCCAAGAGACCCAGTACTTC. Its protein is CASSLGFTDTQETQYF.

This chain links TRBV20-1 with TRBJ2-7; weak D call: TRBD2 (5 bases). The V gene lost 3 bases and the J gene lost 6 bases, with 15 bases spanning the gap. Germline V gene sequence: CDR1 DFQATT, CDR2 SNEGSKA (reference sequence). This CDR3 contains 13 residues. CDR3 DNA sequence: TGCAGTGCTAGTTTCCGGTCCCGGGGCGAGCAGTACTTC. This translates into CSASFRSRGEQYF.

The V gene is TRBV11-3, the J gene TRBJ2-2; the D is unclear. Looked up from germline, CDR1 is SGHNT and CDR2 is YENEEA. V was clipped by 1 base and J by 2 bases, with 5 bases between them. The CDR3 has 14 amino acids. The chain's CDR3 is CASSLVQNTGELFF. For the CDR3, the DNA is TGTGCCAGCAGCTTAGTCCAAAACACCGGGGAGCTGTTTTTT. Complete variable domain (other parts from reference TRBV11-3 and TRBJ2-2): EAGVVQSPRYKIIEKKQPVAFWCNPISGHNTLYWYLQNLGQGPELLIRYENEEAVDDSQLPKDRFSAERLKGVDSTLKIQPAELGDSAVYLCASSLVQNTGELFFGEGSRLTVL.

This clone was counted once. V and J are TRBV27 and TRBJ2-3, with D perhaps TRBD2 (6 bases). Trimming shortened V by 8 bases and J by 4 bases, and 22 bases separated the two germline ends. Looked up from germline, CDR1 is MNHEY and CDR2 is SMNVEV (reference sequence). The CDR3 is 16 amino acids. CDR3 in amino acids: CASGTWKPGGADTQYF. In DNA form, the CDR3 reads TGTGCCAGCGGGACCTGGAAGCCCGGAGGGGCAGATACGCAGTATTTT.

V is TRBV3-1 (or the pseudogene TRBV3-2) and J is TRBJ2-3; tentative D call: TRBD2 (5 bases). Deletions cut 3 bases from V and 4 bases from J, with 8 bases between. This CDR3 contains 13 residues. The germline V gene has CDR1 LGHDT and CDR2 YNNKEL (reference sequence). The chain's CDR3 is CASSQSGPDTQYF. The DNA of the CDR3 is TGTGCCAGCAGCCAGAGCGGTCCAGATACGCAGTATTTT.

The chain recombines TRBV27 with TRBJ1-2; TRBD1 matches at 8 bases. The J segment lost 8 bases and the V segment lost 4 bases, leaving 9 bases of the junction unmatched. Germline CDR1 and CDR2: MNHEY and SMNVEV (reference sequence). There are 14 residues in the CDR3. The CDR3 coding sequence is TGTGCCAGCAGTTCGTCAGGACAGGGATTCGGCTACACCTTC. Its protein product is CASSSSGQGFGYTF.

V usage is TRBV5-1 and J usage is TRBJ2-5; 10 bases align to TRBD2. Germline CDR1 reads SGHRS; CDR2 reads YFSETQ. V lost 3 bases to trimming and J lost 7 bases; unmatched junction nucleotides: 18. This CDR3 has 18 residues. CDR3 sequence: CASSWSPSGAGGPVTQYF. CDR3 bases: TGCGCCAGCAGCTGGTCCCCTTCTGGAGCGGGGGGGCCGGTGACCCAGTACTTC.

Only a few counts were recorded for this clone. The V gene is TRBV7-8, the J gene TRBJ2-7, with D maybe TRBD1 (5 bases). Germline-derived CDR1 and CDR2 are SGHVS and FQNEAQ. V was trimmed by 5 bases and J by 3 bases, leaving 14 bases between them. The CDR3 contains 14 residues. CDR3 coding DNA: TGTGCCAGCAGCCTAGAGACAGTGATCTACGAGCAGTACTTC. Translation: CASSLETVIYEQYF.

This chain uses TRBV6-5 with TRBJ2-1; 8 bases are a match to TRBD2. Trimming cost V 6 bases and J 6 bases; bases outside gene matches: 7. The length of the CDR3 is 14 residues. Looked up from germline, CDR1 is MNHEY and CDR2 is SVGAGI. CDR3 protein: CASRGAGVVNEQFF. Here the CDR3 DNA reads TGTGCCAGCAGGGGAGCGGGAGTGGTCAATGAGCAGTTCTTC.

The chain is built from TRBV2 and TRBJ2-7; TRBD2 agrees at 7 bases. Germline CDR1 is SNHLY and CDR2 is FYNNEI. V dropped 10 bases and J dropped 4; count of bases not matched to a gene: 10. This CDR3 is built from 13 residues. The CDR3 region is CAILGGRQYEQYF. The DNA for the CDR3 is TGTGCCATCCTAGGCGGGAGACAATACGAGCAGTACTTC.